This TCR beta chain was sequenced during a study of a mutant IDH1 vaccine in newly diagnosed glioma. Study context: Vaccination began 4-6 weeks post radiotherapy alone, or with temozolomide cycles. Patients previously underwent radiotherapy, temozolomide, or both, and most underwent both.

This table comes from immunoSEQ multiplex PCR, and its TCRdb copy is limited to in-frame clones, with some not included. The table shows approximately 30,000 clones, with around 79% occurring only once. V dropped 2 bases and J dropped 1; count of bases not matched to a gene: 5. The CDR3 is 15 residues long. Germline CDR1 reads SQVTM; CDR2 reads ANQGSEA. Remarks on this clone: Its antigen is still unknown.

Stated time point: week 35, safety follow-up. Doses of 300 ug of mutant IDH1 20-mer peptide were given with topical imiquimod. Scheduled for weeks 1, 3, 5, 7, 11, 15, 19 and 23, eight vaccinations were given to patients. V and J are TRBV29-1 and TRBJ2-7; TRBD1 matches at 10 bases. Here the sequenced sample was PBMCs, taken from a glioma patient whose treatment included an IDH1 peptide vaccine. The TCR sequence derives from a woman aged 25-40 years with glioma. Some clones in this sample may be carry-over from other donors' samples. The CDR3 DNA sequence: TGCAGCGTTGAACGGGGACAGGGGTCATCCTACGAGCAGTACTTC. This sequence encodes CSVERGQGSSYEQYF.